The 20 T cell receptor beta chains below come from one sample, sequenced in a study of T cell clones after liver transplantation. Some clones are missing from TCRdb's copy, which holds only in-frame ones; the method was immunoSEQ multiplex PCR. The table has around 100,000 clones, approximately 78% seen once; the top ten hold about 1%. The sample consisted of CD4+ T cells from blood, taken before liver transplant. These receptors all come from a human donor who received a liver transplant.

J is TRBJ1-5 and V is TRBV6-1; D gene uncertain. CDR1 and CDR2 (germline): MNHNS, SASEGT. Deletions cut 5 bases from V and 5 bases from J, with 10 bases between. The length of the CDR3 is 13 residues. The CDR3 loop is CASSHRVYQPQHF. The CDR3 DNA is TGTGCCAGCAGTCACCGGGTTTATCAGCCCCAGCATTTT.

V is TRBV11-2 and J is TRBJ1-3, with TRBD1 matching 8 bases. Germline CDR1 reads SGHAT; CDR2 reads FQNNGV. The CDR3 is 15 amino acids. The V gene end was trimmed by 7 bases and the J gene end by 1 base; junction bases not matched to a gene: 6. For the CDR3, the DNA is TGTGCCAGCAAGGACAGGGCAGTGTCTGGAAACACCATATATTTT. Translating gives CASKDRAVSGNTIYF.

This chain joins TRBV5-1 and TRBJ2-1; perhaps TRBD2 as D (5 bases). V was cut by 2 bases and J by 2 bases, with 14 bases left in between. Germline V gene sequence: CDR1 SGHRS, CDR2 YFSETQ. This CDR3 is built from 16 residues. This CDR3 reads CASSFFGWGAYNEQFF. The CDR3 nucleotides are TGCGCCAGCAGCTTTTTTGGGTGGGGAGCCTACAATGAGCAGTTCTTC.

V and J are TRBV19 and TRBJ2-7; 7 nucleotides align to TRBD2. V shed 6 bases and J 3 bases; nucleotides not matched to a gene: 14. The CDR3 covers 16 residues. In germline, CDR1 is LNHDA, CDR2 SQIVND (reference sequence). Here the CDR3 DNA reads TGTGCCAGTAGGGGACTAACGGGCGGGGAAAGCTACGAGCAGTACTTC. Translating gives CASRGLTGGESYEQYF.

Comments on this clone: The junction differs from germline at one of its ends, possibly a read error. The V call is TRBV5-1, the J call TRBJ2-3; D call uncertain. The CDR3 extends over 11 amino acids. CDR1 is SGHRS, CDR2 YFSETQ, per germline. In DNA form, the CDR3 reads TGCGCCAGCAGCCCCGGCGGCCTTAATCATTTT. This translates into CASSPGGLNHF.

The chain has TRBV5-1 and TRBJ1-1, with a tentative D call TRBD1 (6 bases). The V end was cut by 0 bases, the J end by 3 bases, with 15 bases between. This CDR3 region has 16 residues. Germline V lookup: CDR1 SGHRS, CDR2 YFSETQ. CDR3 amino acids: CASSLGQQGSYTEAFF. CDR3 coding DNA: TGCGCCAGCAGCTTGGGGCAGCAGGGGAGTTACACTGAAGCTTTCTTT.

The V and J genes are TRBV30 and TRBJ2-1; 9 bases match TRBD2. This CDR3 has 15 amino acids. Trimming took 3 bases from V and 2 from J; bases not matched to a gene: 5. From germline, CDR1 is GTSNPN and CDR2 SVGIG (reference sequence). The CDR3 region is CAWSYPSGAYNEQFF. The CDR3 DNA is TGTGCCTGGAGCTACCCTAGCGGGGCCTACAATGAGCAGTTCTTC.

This chain connects TRBV28 to TRBJ2-1, with 9 bases fitting TRBD2. Unmatched junction bases numbered 17, after V lost 5 bases and J lost 0 bases. Per the germline V gene, CDR1 is MDHEN and CDR2 is SYDVKM. The CDR3 is 20 residues long. CDR3 sequence reads: CASSAIGSGSTLSSYNEQFF. CDR3 DNA sequence: TGTGCCAGCAGTGCCATTGGTAGCGGGAGTACTTTGAGCTCCTACAATGAGCAGTTCTTC.

The J gene is TRBJ1-1, the V gene TRBV19; D remains ambiguous. Germline CDR1 reads LNHDA; CDR2 reads SQIVND (reference sequence). The V end was cut by 2 bases, the J end by 3 bases, with 4 bases between. The length of the CDR3 is 12 residues. This CDR3 is CASSISDTEAFF. The CDR3 region has the DNA TGTGCCAGTAGTATATCAGACACTGAAGCTTTCTTT.

This clone was detected only a few times. This chain uses TRBV7-9 with TRBJ1-5; TRBD1 is a possible D gene (6 bases). Trimming took off 5 bases at V and 4 bases at J, with 9 bases between the two ends. CDR1 and CDR2 from the germline V gene are SEHNR and FQNEAQ (reference sequence). The CDR3 has 13 amino acids. The CDR3 spells CASSNTGNQPQHF. As DNA, the CDR3 is TGTGCCAGCAGCAATACAGGGAATCAGCCCCAGCATTTT.

This clone was observed a few times. The chain carries TRBV2 and TRBJ2-7; D uncertain. Germline CDR1 and CDR2: SNHLY and FYNNEI. Trimming left V 4 bases short and J 9 bases short, with 10 bases between. The CDR3 sequence is 11 residues long. The CDR3 reads CASSVSHSQYF. The CDR3 DNA sequence: TGTGCCAGCAGTGTTTCCCACTCGCAGTACTTC. Using reference TRBV2 and TRBJ2-7 for the parts outside the CDR3, the full variable domain is EPEVTQTPSHQVTQMGQEVILRCVPISNHLYFYWYRQILGQKVEFLVSFYNNEISEKSEIFDDQFSVERPDGSNFTLKIRSTKLEDSAMYFCASSVSHSQYFGPGTRLTVT.

This clone was detected a few times. V is TRBV6-1 and J is TRBJ2-7; 8 bases match TRBD1. V lost 4 bases to trimming and J lost 5 bases; unmatched junction nucleotides: 10. Germline CDR1 is MNHNS and CDR2 is SASEGT. The CDR3 runs to 15 residues. CDR3 protein: CASSGGQGAWNEQYF. The DNA for the CDR3 is TGTGCCAGCAGTGGAGGACAGGGCGCATGGAACGAGCAGTACTTC.

In this sample, this clone turned up a few times. The rearrangement uses TRBV5-1 and TRBJ1-5; 10 bases match TRBD1. J gave up 5 bases and V 4 bases, and 3 bases lay outside the gene matches. The CDR3 spans 14 residues. Germline CDR1 is SGHRS and CDR2 is YFSETQ. The CDR3 sequence is CASSVGQGDQPQHF. The CDR3, as DNA: TGCGCCAGCAGCGTCGGACAGGGGGATCAGCCCCAGCATTTT.

In DNA, the CDR3 is TGTGCCAGCAGCTTAGGGACTACGGTCAATGAGCAGTTCTTC. Translated: CASSLGTTVNEQFF. The J gene is TRBJ2-1, the V gene TRBV7-3; 7 bases fit TRBD2. CDR1 and CDR2 (germline): SGHTA, FQGTGA. J lost 6 bases, V lost 2 bases, and 4 bases had no gene match. The CDR3 has 14 amino acids.

CDR3 DNA sequence: TGTGCCATCAGGGATCAGGGGGAGACCCAGTACTTC. Amino acids: CAIRDQGETQYF. V is TRBV10-3 and J is TRBJ2-5; D may be TRBD1 (6 bases). With 6 bases removed from V and 5 bases from J, the gap between germline ends came to 10 bases. CDR3 length equals 12 residues. Germline V gene sequence: CDR1 ENHRY, CDR2 SYGVKD.

To note about this clone: The sample carries other DNA sequences with the same CDR3. The rearrangement links TRBV2 to TRBJ2-6; D not certain. The germline V gene has CDR1 SNHLY and CDR2 FYNNEI. Trimming removed 4 bases at V and 4 bases at J, with 11 bases between. The CDR3 extends over 15 amino acids. The CDR3 reads CASSGEVAGANVLTF. The CDR3 DNA sequence: TGTGCCAGCAGTGGCGAAGTGGCAGGGGCCAACGTCCTGACTTTC.

The rearrangement uses TRBV18 and TRBJ2-3, with D unclear. This CDR3 has 14 amino acids. V lost 3 bases to trimming and J lost 2 bases, with 9 bases between them. The germline CDR1 and CDR2 sequences are KGHSH and LQKENI. For the CDR3, the DNA is TGTGCCAGCTCACCGTACAGAAACACAGATACGCAGTATTTT. It is translated as CASSPYRNTDTQYF. Drawing the rest from reference TRBV18 and TRBJ2-3, the complete variable domain is NAGVMQNPRHLVRRRGQEARLRCSPMKGHSHVYWYRQLPEEGLKFMVYLQKENIIDESGMPKERFSAEFPKEGPSILRIQQVVRGDSAAYFCASSPYRNTDTQYFGPGTRLTVL.

The chain combines TRBV18 with TRBJ1-1; D is possibly TRBD1 (6 bases). The CDR3 covers 17 residues. The germline CDR1 and CDR2 sequences are KGHSH and LQKENI. Deletions cut 1 base from V and 0 bases from J, with 15 bases between. CDR3 bases: TGTGCCAGCTCACCACGGGGGGGGCGGTCCATGAACACTGAAGCTTTCTTT. Its translation is CASSPRGGRSMNTEAFF.

The DNA for the CDR3 is TGCGCCAGCAGCCAAGAGATCAGGGAGGGGGAAAAAGCCCAGCATTTT. Protein: CASSQEIREGEKAQHF. The rearrangement links TRBV4-3 to TRBJ1-5; maybe TRBD1 (6 bases). The CDR3 is made up of 16 amino acids. Trimming pared 0 bases from V and 11 bases from J, leaving 20 bases between. Germline V gives CDR1 LGHNA, CDR2 YSLEER.

The rearrangement joins TRBV27 to TRBJ2-7, with D possibly matching TRBD2 (5 bases). CDR1 and CDR2 from the germline V gene are MNHEY and SMNVEV (reference sequence). CDR3 length equals 14 residues. V lost 3 bases to trimming and J lost 2 bases, with 11 bases between them. CDR3 amino acids: CASSLVDGAYEQYF. The CDR3, as DNA: TGTGCCAGCAGTTTGGTGGACGGGGCCTACGAGCAGTACTTC.